The TCR beta chain under discussion was sequenced for a study of blood T cell repertoires in COVID-19. The wider study: The United States, Italy and Spain supplied acute and convalescent COVID-19 samples.

TCRdb's copy holds only in-frame clones and misses some; the assay was immunoSEQ multiplex PCR. The sample has over 200,000 clones, about nine tenths seen once. The material sequenced was peripheral blood. The TCR sequence derives from an elderly man with acute or convalescent COVID-19.

CDR3 amino acids: CASSSQWGGPTEAFF. The CDR3 region has the DNA TGTGCCAGCAGCTCTCAGTGGGGGGGGCCTACTGAAGCTTTCTTT. The chain has TRBV3-1 (or the pseudogene TRBV3-2) and TRBJ1-1; D perhaps matches TRBD1 (6 bases). Trimming left V 5 bases short and J 5 bases short, with 18 bases between. This CDR3 is built from 15 residues. Germline loops: CDR1 LGHDT, CDR2 YNNKEL (reference sequence).